This T cell receptor (beta chain) derives from a study of T cell responses to AZD1222 COVID-19 vaccine. General study points: Elevations in Spike-specific TCR breadth and depth followed administration of two AZD1222 doses. Reportedly, close to half of spike-specific TCRs are directed against unmutated variant regions. Clonal diversity was possibly underestimated; the donors were predominantly white British and more often female.

There are 15 residues in the CDR3. Trimming pared 1 base from V and 3 bases from J, leaving 12 bases between. Looked up from germline, CDR1 is LGHDT and CDR2 is YNNKEL (reference sequence). Concerning this clone: Antigen specificity is unknown.

Only in-frame clones appear in the TCRdb table, and some are missing; sequencing was by immunoSEQ multiplex PCR. This repertoire shows around 90,000 clones, 88% found once; its top ten account for about an eighth. This specimen was peripheral blood, taken on day 0 of AZD1222 vaccination. This sequence was found in an adult in good health. The gene calls are TRBV3-1 (or the pseudogene TRBV3-2) and TRBJ2-5; perhaps TRBD1 as D (5 bases). This chain's CDR3 is CASSQGARGKETQYF. The CDR3 DNA reads TGTGCCAGCAGCCAAGGGGCTAGGGGAAAAGAGACCCAGTACTTC.